This TCR beta chain was identified during a study of blood T cell repertoires in COVID-19. Study-wide context: COVID-19 samples from acute and convalescent phases originated in the United States, Italy and Spain. Sample material is recorded as cDNA or gDNA derived from T cells, B-cell-depleted T cells, or PBMCs.

Authors' analysis steps: Reference gene primer amplification yielded estimated nucleated cell counts. Profiled with immunoSEQ multiplex PCR; TCRdb holds only in-frame clones, not every one. V and J calls and clone size come straight from that table; D and trimming were deduced from the DNA. Of around 260,000 clones in the sample, 70% to 90% were seen once. The germline CDR1 and CDR2 sequences are LGHNT and FRNRAP. This CDR3 has 20 amino acids. V lost 4 bases to trimming and J lost 0 bases; unmatched junction nucleotides: 18. The sequence was obtained from a young man with active or convalescent COVID-19. J is TRBJ1-5 and V is TRBV12-5; 7 nucleotides line up with TRBD1. Sequenced: peripheral blood. CDR3 amino acids: CASGSSRHRDRNYSNQPQHF. The CDR3 DNA is TGTGCTAGTGGTTCCAGCAGACACCGGGACAGAAATTATAGCAATCAGCCCCAGCATTTT. The variable domain in full, completed from reference TRBV12-5 and TRBJ1-5, reads DARVTQTPRHKVTEMGQEVTMRCQPILGHNTVFWYRQTMMQGLELLAYFRNRAPLDDSGMPKDRFSAEMPDATLATLKIQPSEPRDSAVYFCASGSSRHRDRNYSNQPQHFGDGTRLSIL.